What follows are 6 T cell receptor beta chains derived from one specimen sequenced in a study of cytomegalovirus exposure and HLA in healthy donors (dated by TCRdb to about 2017). Library construction relied on the immunoSEQ multiplex PCR assay. The multiplex PCR relied on a mix of 60 forward primers for TCR Vbeta segments and 13 reverse primers for TCR Jbeta segments. What TCRdb holds here is the immuneACCESS table cut down to in-frame rearrangements. Part of the clones is not present; checked against another copy, under half of the missing clones reflect an unresolved V gene, and the others are unexplained. Recorded for this sample are 130,000 or so clones; around three fifths of them occurred a single time. Of the sample, approximately 8% falls within the top ten clones. The sequencing sample was made of PBMCs. The receptors here all came from a woman aged 40 to 55 in good health and CMV-seropositive.

The chain uses TRBV6-5 and TRBJ2-3, with TRBD2 matching 8 bases. V lost 6 bases to trimming and J lost 3 bases; unmatched junction nucleotides: 8. The CDR3 length is 15 residues. CDR1 is MNHEY, CDR2 SVGAGI, per germline. CDR3 residues: CASRGVRGGTDTQYF. Written as DNA, the CDR3 is TGTGCCAGCAGGGGGGTTCGGGGGGGGACAGATACGCAGTATTTT.

The genes are TRBV6-1 and TRBJ1-5; unclear D gene. This CDR3 is 13 amino acids long. Germline V lookup: CDR1 MNHNS, CDR2 SASEGT. Trimming took 2 bases from V and 7 from J, leaving 9 bases between them. CDR3 loop: CASSEMSIQPQHF. Written as DNA, the CDR3 is TGTGCCAGCAGTGAAATGAGTATCCAGCCCCAGCATTTT.

The chain couples TRBV7-3 to TRBJ2-3; the D gene is possibly TRBD2 (5 bases). The CDR3 runs 14 residues. Germline CDR1 SGHTA, CDR2 FQGTGA. Deletions cut 5 bases from V and 2 bases from J, with 11 bases between. CDR3 nucleotides: TGTGCCAGCAGCGCACTAGATGACACAGATACGCAGTATTTT. This sequence encodes CASSALDDTDTQYF. Together with reference TRBV7-3 and TRBJ2-3, the CDR3 gives the full variable domain: GAGVSQTPSNKVTEKGKYVELRCDPISGHTALYWYRQSLGQGPEFLIYFQGTGAADDSGLPNDRFFAVRPEGSVSTLKIQRTERGDSAVYLCASSALDDTDTQYFGPGTRLTVL.

The V call is TRBV11-2, the J call TRBJ1-1; no clear D gene. Germline V gene sequence: CDR1 SGHAT, CDR2 FQNNGV. The CDR3 is 12 residues long. V was shortened by 5 bases and J by 7 bases, with 11 bases between the two germline ends. In DNA, the CDR3 is TGTGCCAGCAGCCCTTCCTCAGGTGAAGCTTTCTTT. Amino acid sequence: CASSPSSGEAFF. The full variable domain, its missing parts supplied by reference TRBV11-2 and TRBJ1-1, is EAGVAQSPRYKIIEKRQSVAFWCNPISGHATLYWYQQILGQGPKLLIQFQNNGVVDDSQLPKDRFSAERLKGVDSTLKIQPAKLEDSAVYLCASSPSSGEAFFGQGTRLTVV.

At least ten counts were recorded for this clone. The V and J genes are TRBV5-1 and TRBJ1-1, with D unclear. Germline V gene sequence: CDR1 SGHRS, CDR2 YFSETQ. The CDR3 loop spans 13 amino acids. Trimming removed 6 bases from V and 7 bases from J, with 16 bases in between. The CDR3 sequence is CASKAGGLGEAFF. In DNA, the CDR3 is TGCGCCAGCAAGGCCGGCGGCCTCGGTGAAGCTTTCTTT.

The chain has TRBV7-8 and TRBJ2-2, with 10 bases lining up with TRBD2. The CDR3 is 16 amino acids. Germline CDR1 is SGHVS and CDR2 is FQNEAQ. Trimming removed 4 bases from V and 7 bases from J; junction bases left unmatched: 9. The CDR3 here is CASSSLSGRGDGELFF. The CDR3 coding sequence is TGTGCCAGCAGCTCCCTCAGCGGGAGGGGTGACGGGGAGCTGTTTTTT.